The 14 T cell receptor beta chains presented below share a single source sample, sequenced in a study of blood T cell repertoires in COVID-19. This table comes from immunoSEQ multiplex PCR, and its TCRdb copy is limited to in-frame clones, with some not included. The sample includes over 45,000 clones, roughly 85% of them seen just once. Sample: peripheral blood. Receptors originate from a human donor in a cohort sampled during active COVID-19.

The chain combines TRBV9 with TRBJ2-2; the match to TRBD1 covers 8 bases. Trimming at V came to 4 bases and at J to 1 base, leaving 3 bases not matched to a gene. CDR1 SGDLS and CDR2 YYNGEE come from the germline V gene. The CDR3 sequence is 15 residues long. This CDR3 reads CASSSGTGNTGELFF. In DNA form, the CDR3 reads TGTGCCAGCAGCTCCGGGACAGGGAACACCGGGGAGCTGTTTTTT.

This clone was seen only a few times. The rearrangement uses TRBV24-1 and TRBJ1-3, with D uncertain. The CDR3 contains 15 residues. V lost 3 bases to trimming and J lost 0 bases, with 8 bases between them. CDR1 is KGHDR, CDR2 SFDVKD, per germline. The CDR3 spells CATSDSRSSGNTIYF. CDR3 nucleotides: TGTGCCACCAGTGATAGTAGGAGCTCTGGAAACACCATATATTTT.

V gene TRBV12-3 or TRBV12-4 combines with J gene TRBJ1-2; D is undetermined. Between the trimmed V and J ends, which lost 6 bases and 4 bases, there was a span of 6 bases. The CDR3 loop spans 11 amino acids. As DNA, the CDR3 is TGTGCCAGCAGCTCCGGCTATGGCTACACCTTC. This codes for CASSSGYGYTF.

The genes are TRBV12-3 or TRBV12-4 and TRBJ2-1; a weak D match, TRBD2 (6 bases). V lost 5 bases and J 16 bases, leaving 18 bases between the germline ends. This CDR3 is 12 amino acids long. The CDR3 sequence: CASSLSGTPNFF. The CDR3 DNA follows: TGTGCCAGCAGTCTCTCCGGGACTCCCAATTTCTTC.

This clone was detected only a few times. The J gene is TRBJ2-1, the V gene TRBV12-3 or TRBV12-4; a weak D match, TRBD2 (5 bases). V was shortened by 4 bases and J by 4 bases, with 8 bases between the two germline ends. The CDR3 covers 13 residues. The CDR3, as DNA: TGTGCCAGCAGTTCTCCGGGATACAATGAGCAGTTCTTC. Translated: CASSSPGYNEQFF.

This chain connects TRBV11-3 to TRBJ1-1; D is possibly TRBD1 (6 bases). This CDR3 spans 13 amino acids. The germline gives CDR1 SGHNT, CDR2 YENEEA. V lost 0 bases, J lost 4 bases, and 6 bases lay in between. CDR3 loop: CASSLETGTEAFF. In nucleotides, the CDR3 is TGTGCCAGCAGCTTAGAGACAGGCACTGAAGCTTTCTTT.

The chain joins TRBV19 to TRBJ1-5; D call uncertain. Trimming cost V 5 bases and J 5 bases, with 16 bases left between them. The CDR3 is 15 residues long. Germline V gives CDR1 LNHDA, CDR2 SQIVND (reference sequence). CDR3 protein: CASSGGPRADQPQHF. The CDR3 DNA is TGTGCCAGTAGTGGAGGGCCCCGCGCCGATCAGCCCCAGCATTTT. The full variable domain, with the rest looked up from reference TRBV19 and TRBJ1-5, is DGGITQSPKYLFRKEGQNVTLSCEQNLNHDAMYWYRQDPGQGLRLIYYSQIVNDFQKGDIAEGYSVSREKKESFPLTVTSAQKNPTAFYLCASSGGPRADQPQHFGDGTRLSIL.

The V gene is TRBV4-3, the J gene TRBJ2-1; TRBD1 matches at 7 bases. CDR1 is LGHNA and CDR2 is YSLEER in the germline V gene. There are 16 residues in the CDR3. V shed 0 bases and J 2 bases; nucleotides not matched to a gene: 4. The DNA of the CDR3 is TGCGCCAGCAGCCAAGATACAGGGGCACCCTACAATGAGCAGTTCTTC. It encodes CASSQDTGAPYNEQFF.

The chain couples TRBV25-1 to TRBJ2-3; TRBD1 aligns across 9 bases. The CDR3 loop spans 14 amino acids. The germline gives CDR1 MGHDK, CDR2 SYGVNS. Germline trimming cut 3 bases from V and 11 bases from J; bases unmatched to any gene: 9. This CDR3 reads CASSDQNDRGKQYF. The CDR3 DNA reads TGTGCCAGCAGTGATCAGAACGACAGGGGGAAGCAGTATTTT.

This clone was observed a single time. The chain couples TRBV11-2 to TRBJ1-3; D unresolved. This CDR3 spans 15 amino acids. Trimming removed 1 base at V and 4 bases at J, with 11 bases between. The germline V gene has CDR1 SGHAT and CDR2 FQNNGV. The CDR3 protein is CASSLGPVVGNTIYF. CDR3 bases: TGTGCCAGCAGCTTAGGGCCAGTCGTCGGAAACACCATATATTTT.

The rearrangement links TRBV4-3 to TRBJ2-2, with D possibly matching TRBD2 (6 bases). The CDR3 length is 16 residues. CDR1 and CDR2 (germline): LGHNA, YSLEER. V dropped 4 bases and J dropped 5 bases, with 17 bases sitting between them. CDR3 residues: CASSRSFLGGTGELFF. CDR3 sequence (DNA): TGCGCCAGCAGCCGATCGTTTTTGGGGGGAACCGGGGAGCTGTTTTTT.

CDR3 nucleotide sequence: TGTGCCAGCACCGCGGGACAGCACTATGGCTACACCTTC. It specifies CASTAGQHYGYTF. The rearrangement uses TRBV7-9 and TRBJ1-2; 7 bases are a match to TRBD1. From germline, CDR1 is SEHNR and CDR2 FQNEAQ (reference sequence). The length of the CDR3 is 13 residues. With 7 bases clipped from V and 3 bases from J, the junction kept 5 bases outside the gene matches. The full variable domain, with the rest looked up from reference TRBV7-9 and TRBJ1-2, is DTGVSQNPRHKITKRGQNVTFRCDPISEHNRLYWYRQTLGQGPEFLTYFQNEAQLEKSRLLSDRFSAERPKGSFSTLEIQRTEQGDSAMYLCASTAGQHYGYTFGSGTRLTVV.

V and J are TRBV5-1 and TRBJ2-5; 8 bases are shared with TRBD2. Germline V gives CDR1 SGHRS, CDR2 YFSETQ. Losses at the gene ends were 6 bases for V and 5 bases for J; bases not matched to a gene: 9. The CDR3 loop spans 14 amino acids. In DNA, the CDR3 is TGCGCCAGCACCTCCGGGACTAGGGGTGAGACCCAGTACTTC. As protein: CASTSGTRGETQYF. Supplemented by reference TRBV5-1 and TRBJ2-5, the full variable domain reads KAGVTQTPRYLIKTRGQQVTLSCSPISGHRSVSWYQQTPGQGLQFLFEYFSETQRNKGNFPGRFSGRQFSNSRSEMNVSTLELGDSALYLCASTSGTRGETQYFGPGTRLLVL.

V and J are TRBV5-1 and TRBJ2-1, with 11 bases fitting TRBD2. The V gene end was trimmed by 4 bases and the J gene end by 6 bases; junction bases not matched to a gene: 9. The CDR3 has 16 amino acids. Germline values: CDR1 SGHRS, CDR2 YFSETQ. The CDR3 sequence is CASSPAASGGSNEQFF. The CDR3 coding sequence is TGCGCCAGCAGCCCGGCGGCTAGCGGGGGGAGCAATGAGCAGTTCTTC.